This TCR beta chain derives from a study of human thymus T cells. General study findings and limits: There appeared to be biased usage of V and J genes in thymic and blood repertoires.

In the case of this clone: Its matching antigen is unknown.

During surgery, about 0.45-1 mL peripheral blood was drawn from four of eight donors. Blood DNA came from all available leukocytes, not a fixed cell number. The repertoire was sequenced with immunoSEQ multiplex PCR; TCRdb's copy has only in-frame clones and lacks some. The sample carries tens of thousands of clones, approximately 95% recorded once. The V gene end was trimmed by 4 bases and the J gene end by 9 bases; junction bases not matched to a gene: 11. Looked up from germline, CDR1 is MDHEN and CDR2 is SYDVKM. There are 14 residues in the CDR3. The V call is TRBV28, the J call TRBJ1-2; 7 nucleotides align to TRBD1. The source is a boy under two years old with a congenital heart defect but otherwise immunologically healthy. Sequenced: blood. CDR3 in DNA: TGTGCCAGCAGTTCCCACCCCGAGACAGGGCGCTACACCTTC. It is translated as CASSSHPETGRYTF.